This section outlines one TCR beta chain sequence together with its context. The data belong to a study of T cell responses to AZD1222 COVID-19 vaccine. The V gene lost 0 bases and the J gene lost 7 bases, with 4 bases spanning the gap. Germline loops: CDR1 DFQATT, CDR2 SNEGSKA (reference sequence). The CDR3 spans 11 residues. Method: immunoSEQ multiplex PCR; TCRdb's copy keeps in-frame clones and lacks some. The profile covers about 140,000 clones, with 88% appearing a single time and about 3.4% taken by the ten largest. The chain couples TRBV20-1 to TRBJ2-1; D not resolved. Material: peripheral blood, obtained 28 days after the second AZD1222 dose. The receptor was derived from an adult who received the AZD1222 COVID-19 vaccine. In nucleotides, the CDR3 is TGCAGTGCTAGAGACGGGAATGAGCAGTTCTTC. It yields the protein CSARDGNEQFF.